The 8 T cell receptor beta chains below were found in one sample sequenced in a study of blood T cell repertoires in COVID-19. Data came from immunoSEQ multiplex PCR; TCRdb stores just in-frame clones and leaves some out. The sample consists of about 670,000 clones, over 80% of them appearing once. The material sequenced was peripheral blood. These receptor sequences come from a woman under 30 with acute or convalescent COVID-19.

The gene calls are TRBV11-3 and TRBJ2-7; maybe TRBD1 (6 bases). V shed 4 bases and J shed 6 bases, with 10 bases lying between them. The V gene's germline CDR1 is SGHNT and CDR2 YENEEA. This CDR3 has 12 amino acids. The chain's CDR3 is CASSWGPGEQYF. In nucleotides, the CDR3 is TGTGCCAGCAGCTGGGGGCCCGGCGAGCAGTACTTC.

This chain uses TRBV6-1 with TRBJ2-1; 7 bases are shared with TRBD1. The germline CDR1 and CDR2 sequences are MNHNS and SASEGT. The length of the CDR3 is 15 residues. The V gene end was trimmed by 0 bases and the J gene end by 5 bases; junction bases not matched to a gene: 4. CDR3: CASSEAGTAHNEQFF. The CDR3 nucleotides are TGTGCCAGCAGTGAAGCCGGGACAGCCCACAATGAGCAGTTCTTC.

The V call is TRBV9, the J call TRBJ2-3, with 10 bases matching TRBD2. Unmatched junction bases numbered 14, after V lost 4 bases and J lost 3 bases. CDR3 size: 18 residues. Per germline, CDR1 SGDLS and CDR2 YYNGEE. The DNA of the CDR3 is TGTGCCAGCAGCCCCCCCGGGGTAGCGGGGGGTTTAACAGATACGCAGTATTTT. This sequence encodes CASSPPGVAGGLTDTQYF.

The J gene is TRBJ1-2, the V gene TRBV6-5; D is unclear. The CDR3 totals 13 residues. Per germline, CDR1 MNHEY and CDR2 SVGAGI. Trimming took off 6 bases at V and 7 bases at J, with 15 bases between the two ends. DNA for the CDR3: TGTGCCAGCAGCGCCATCGCGAGGGCTGGCTACACCTTC. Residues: CASSAIARAGYTF.

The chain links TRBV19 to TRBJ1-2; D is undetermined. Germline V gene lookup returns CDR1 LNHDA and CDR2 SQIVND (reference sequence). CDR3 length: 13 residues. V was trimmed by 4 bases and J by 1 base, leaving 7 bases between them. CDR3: CASSSLSNYGYTF. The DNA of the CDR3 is TGTGCCAGTAGTAGTCTGAGTAACTATGGCTACACCTTC.

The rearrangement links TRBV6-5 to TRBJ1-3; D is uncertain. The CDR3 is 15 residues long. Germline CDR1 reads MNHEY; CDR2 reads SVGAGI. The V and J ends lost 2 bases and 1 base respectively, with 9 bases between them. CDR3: CASSYVPLSGNTIYF. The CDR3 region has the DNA TGTGCCAGCAGTTACGTTCCGTTATCTGGAAACACCATATATTTT.

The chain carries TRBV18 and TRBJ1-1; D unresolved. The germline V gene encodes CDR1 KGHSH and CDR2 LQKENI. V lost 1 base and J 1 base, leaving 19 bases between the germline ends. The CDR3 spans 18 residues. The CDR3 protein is CASSPRRGIAVGNTEAFF. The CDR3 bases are TGTGCCAGCTCACCACGGAGAGGGATCGCGGTGGGGAACACTGAAGCTTTCTTT. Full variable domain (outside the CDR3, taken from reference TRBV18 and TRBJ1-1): NAGVMQNPRHLVRRRGQEARLRCSPMKGHSHVYWYRQLPEEGLKFMVYLQKENIIDESGMPKERFSAEFPKEGPSILRIQQVVRGDSAAYFCASSPRRGIAVGNTEAFFGQGTRLTVV.

The CDR3 region has the DNA TGTGCCAGCAGCTCCGATACAGGCGCCGGGGAGCTGTTTTTT. Encoded protein: CASSSDTGAGELFF. V and J are TRBV5-6 and TRBJ2-2, with D maybe TRBD1 (5 bases). This CDR3 comprises 14 residues. Germline CDR1 reads SGHDT; CDR2 reads YYEEEE. Trimming left V 3 bases short and J 6 bases short, with 12 bases between.